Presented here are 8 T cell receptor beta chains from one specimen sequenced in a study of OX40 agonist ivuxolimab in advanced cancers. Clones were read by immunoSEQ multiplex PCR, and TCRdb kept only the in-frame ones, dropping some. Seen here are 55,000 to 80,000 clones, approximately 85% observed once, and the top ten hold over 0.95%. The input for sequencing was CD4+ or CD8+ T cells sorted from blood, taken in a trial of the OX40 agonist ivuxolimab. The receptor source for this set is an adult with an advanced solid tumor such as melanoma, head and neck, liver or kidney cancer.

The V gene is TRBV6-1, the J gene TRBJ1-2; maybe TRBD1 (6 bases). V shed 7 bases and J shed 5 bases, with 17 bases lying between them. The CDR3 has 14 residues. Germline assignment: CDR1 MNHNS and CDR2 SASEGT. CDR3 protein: CASTGGAGPYGYTF. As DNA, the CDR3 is TGTGCCAGCACCGGGGGGGCAGGGCCTTATGGCTACACCTTC.

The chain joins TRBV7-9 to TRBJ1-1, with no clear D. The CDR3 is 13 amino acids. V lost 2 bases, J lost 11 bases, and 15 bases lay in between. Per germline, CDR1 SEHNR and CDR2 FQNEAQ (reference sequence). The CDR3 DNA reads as TGTGCCAGCAGCTTAAAACCGGATGGGAGGGCTTTCTTT. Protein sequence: CASSLKPDGRAFF.

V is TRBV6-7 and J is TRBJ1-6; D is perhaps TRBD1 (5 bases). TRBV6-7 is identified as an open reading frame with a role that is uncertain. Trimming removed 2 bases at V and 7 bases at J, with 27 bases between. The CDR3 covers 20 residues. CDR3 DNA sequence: TGTGCCAGCAGTTACCCGAGGTGGGGGTGCGCGGGAATAAGGAATTCACCCCTCCACTTT. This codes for CASSYPRWGCAGIRNSPLHF.

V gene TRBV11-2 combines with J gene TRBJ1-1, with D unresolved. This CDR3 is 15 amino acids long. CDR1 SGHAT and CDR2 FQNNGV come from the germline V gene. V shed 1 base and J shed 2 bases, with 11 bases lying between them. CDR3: CASSLGGRANTEAFF. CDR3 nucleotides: TGTGCCAGCAGCTTAGGCGGTAGGGCCAACACTGAAGCTTTCTTT. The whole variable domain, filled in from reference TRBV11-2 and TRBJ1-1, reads EAGVAQSPRYKIIEKRQSVAFWCNPISGHATLYWYQQILGQGPKLLIQFQNNGVVDDSQLPKDRFSAERLKGVDSTLKIQPAKLEDSAVYLCASSLGGRANTEAFFGQGTRLTVV.

CDR3 sequence reads: CASSLAPGTNTEAFF. CDR3 nucleotides: TGTGCCAGCAGCTTAGCGCCGGGGACAAACACTGAAGCTTTCTTT. J is TRBJ1-1 and V is TRBV7-6, with TRBD1 as a possible D gene (6 bases). CDR1 SGHVS and CDR2 FNYEAQ come from the germline V gene. Trimming took 0 bases from V and 2 from J, leaving 10 bases between them. The CDR3 is made up of 15 amino acids.

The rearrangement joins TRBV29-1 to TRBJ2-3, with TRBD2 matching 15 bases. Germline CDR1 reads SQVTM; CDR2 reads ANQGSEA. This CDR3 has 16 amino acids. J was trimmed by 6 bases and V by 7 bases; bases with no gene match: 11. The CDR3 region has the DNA TGCAGCGCCCCAGGGACTAGCGGGGGGCGAGCGGATACGCAGTATTTT. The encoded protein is CSAPGTSGGRADTQYF.

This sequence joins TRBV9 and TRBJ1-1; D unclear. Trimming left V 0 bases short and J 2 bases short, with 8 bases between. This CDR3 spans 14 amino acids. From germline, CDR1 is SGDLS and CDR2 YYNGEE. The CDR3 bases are TGTGCCAGCAGCGTAGGGGGATATAACACTGAAGCTTTCTTT. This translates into CASSVGGYNTEAFF.

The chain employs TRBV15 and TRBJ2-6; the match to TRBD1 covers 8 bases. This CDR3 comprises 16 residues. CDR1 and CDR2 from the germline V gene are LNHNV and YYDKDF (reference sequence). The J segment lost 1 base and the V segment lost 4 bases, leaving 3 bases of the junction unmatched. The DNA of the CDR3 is TGTGCCACCAGCACGGACAGGGATTCTGGGGCCAACGTCCTGACTTTC. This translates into CATSTDRDSGANVLTF.